The 18 T cell receptor beta chains given below trace back to one sample, sequenced in a study of MAIT cells during Salmonella Paratyphi A infection. Whole-study findings and limits: MAIT TRBV usage was oligoclonal, favouring TRBV20 and TRBV6.

These TCRs are of unknown antigen specificity. Time point given: after infection, following antibiotic treatment. Flow cytometry identified and sorted MAIT cells as Valpha7.2+ CD161+ T cells. TCRdb called the 5' RACE reads again in MiXCR, with one record for every CDR3 protein. The sample includes 600 to 750 distinct CDR3 sequences, about a sixth of them seen just once. Sample: MAIT cells from blood, taken at the last sampling point of the challenge study. These receptors all come from a person aged 18 to 70 who was deliberately infected with Salmonella Paratyphi A in a paratyphoid fever challenge study.

V usage is TRBV6-4 and J usage is TRBJ2-1, with D perhaps TRBD2 (5 bases). Per the germline V gene, CDR1 is MRHNA and CDR2 is SNTAGT. The CDR3 has 13 amino acids. Trimming took off 4 bases at V and 5 bases at J, with 9 bases between the two ends. In DNA, the CDR3 is TGTGCCAGCAGTGGGGGAGACCACAATGAGCAGTTCTTC. Translation: CASSGGDHNEQFF.

The J gene is TRBJ1-5, the V gene TRBV10-2, with 10 nucleotides matching TRBD1. With V trimmed by 8 bases and J by 5 bases, 6 bases remained unmatched. CDR1 and CDR2 from the germline V gene are WSHSY and SAAADI. The length of the CDR3 is 14 residues. This CDR3 reads CASYAGQGHQPQHF. The CDR3 DNA reads as TGCGCCAGCTACGCGGGACAGGGGCATCAGCCCCAGCATTTT.

By share, this clonotype ranks as medium-sized. V gene TRBV20-1 combines with J gene TRBJ1-1, with 11 bases that match TRBD1. This CDR3 spans 14 amino acids. CDR1 and CDR2 (germline): DFQATT, SNEGSKA (reference sequence). Germline trimming cut 2 bases from V and 7 bases from J; bases unmatched to any gene: 6. CDR3 loop: CSARKGQGVLEAFF. The DNA of the CDR3 is TGCAGTGCTAGAAAGGGACAGGGGGTCCTTGAAGCTTTCTTT.

This clonotype is labeled medium-sized. This rearrangement joins TRBV20-1 to TRBJ2-7, with 8 bases aligning to TRBD2. V lost 3 bases, J lost 4 bases, and 11 bases stayed unmatched. There are 15 residues in the CDR3. Looked up from germline, CDR1 is DFQATT and CDR2 is SNEGSKA (reference sequence). CDR3 protein: CSASETSGGPYEQYF. Here the CDR3 DNA reads TGCAGTGCTAGTGAGACGAGCGGGGGTCCGTACGAGCAGTACTTC.

This clonotype has ten or more counts. The chain recombines TRBV6-4 with TRBJ2-3, with 12 bases aligning to TRBD2. J gave up 4 bases and V 4 bases, and 0 bases lay outside the gene matches. The CDR3 has 14 residues. Germline loops: CDR1 MRHNA, CDR2 SNTAGT. This chain's CDR3 is CASSASGGADTQYF. In nucleotides, the CDR3 is TGTGCCAGCAGTGCTAGCGGGGGGGCAGATACGCAGTATTTT.

This clonotype was recorded a few times. This rearrangement joins TRBV27 to TRBJ2-7, with 14 bases fitting TRBD2. From germline, CDR1 is MNHEY and CDR2 SMNVEV (reference sequence). J gave up 4 bases and V 10 bases, and 6 bases lay outside the gene matches. The CDR3 runs to 14 residues. For the CDR3, the DNA is TGTGCCACGAGGGGACTAGCGGGGGATTACGAGCAGTACTTC. It encodes CATRGLAGDYEQYF.

By sample fraction, this clonotype is medium-sized. V is TRBV4-2 and J is TRBJ2-5; 8 nucleotides align to TRBD2. Germline values: CDR1 LGHNA, CDR2 YNFKEQ. The V and J ends lost 0 bases and 1 base, in that order; junction bases with no gene match: 1. The CDR3 is 15 residues long. The CDR3 coding sequence is TGTGCCAGCAGCCAAGATCGGGGGGGCCAAGAGACCCAGTACTTC. It yields the protein CASSQDRGGQETQYF.

This clonotype was seen many times. The rearrangement links TRBV6-6 to TRBJ2-7, with D possibly being TRBD2 (6 bases). The CDR3 runs to 13 residues. Per the germline V gene, CDR1 is MNHNY and CDR2 is SVGAGI (reference sequence). Trimming removed 2 bases from V and 5 bases from J, with 10 bases in between. Here the CDR3 reads CASSYRENHEQYF. CDR3 coding DNA: TGTGCCAGCAGTTACCGGGAGAACCACGAGCAGTACTTC.

V is TRBV3-1 and J is TRBJ2-5; maybe TRBD2 (5 bases). V was pared by 3 bases and J by 4 bases, with 6 bases between. CDR3 length: 12 residues. Germline-derived CDR1 and CDR2 are LGHDT and YNNKEL (reference sequence). CDR3 in DNA: TGTGCCAGCAGCCACGGAGGAGAGACCCAGTACTTC. This gives the protein CASSHGGETQYF.

This clonotype was detected only a few times. Because the CDR3's place on the DNA is in doubt, the DNA is left out and the CDR3 is given as listed by TCRdb. The V and J genes are TRBV4-1 and TRBJ2-3; the table gives TRBD2 as D, unverified against the DNA. Including both end residues, the CDR3 is 19 amino acids long. The V gene's germline CDR1 is MGHRA and CDR2 YSYEKL. The CDR3 reads CASSFYICSARAATDTQYF.

In its sample, this clonotype is medium-sized (0.01 to 0.1%). A much larger clone lies a single base off, so this may be a read error. The V gene is TRBV4-1, the J gene TRBJ2-1; D unresolved. Germline CDR1 MGHRA, CDR2 YSYEKL. V lost 0 bases, J lost 9 bases, and 3 bases lay in between. The CDR3 extends over 11 amino acids. The CDR3 loop is CASSQDCEQFF. The CDR3, as DNA: TGCGCCAGCAGCCAAGACTGTGAGCAGTTCTTC.

J is TRBJ2-2 and V is TRBV7-6, with 7 bases fitting TRBD2. Per germline, CDR1 SGHVS and CDR2 FNYEAQ. The CDR3 loop spans 14 amino acids. The CDR3 sequence is CARDEGLEAGELFF. In DNA, the CDR3 is TGTGCTAGAGACGAAGGACTAGAGGCCGGGGAGCTGTTTTTT.

The count of this clonotype is one. No conserved phenylalanine or tryptophan ends this CDR3, so it is likely a read error. V is TRBV20-1 and J is TRBJ2-5; D possibly matches TRBD1 or TRBD2 (5 bases each). V was clipped by 3 bases and J by 1 base, with 12 bases between them. CDR1 DFQATT and CDR2 SNEGSKA come from the germline V gene (reference sequence). The CDR3 covers 14 residues. CDR3 in amino acids: CSARSGTAQETQYY. The CDR3 DNA is TGCAGTGCTAGGTCTGGGACCGCCCAAGAGACCCAGTACTAC.

This clonotype was seen a few times. The chain uses TRBV20-1 and TRBJ2-2, with D perhaps matching TRBD1 or TRBD2 (5 bases each). Trimming left V 3 bases short and J 1 base short, with 21 bases between. CDR1 and CDR2 (germline): DFQATT, SNEGSKA (reference sequence). The CDR3 length is 18 residues. The CDR3 reads CSARSSGTGTENTGELFF. CDR3 nucleotide sequence: TGCAGTGCTAGGAGTTCAGGGACGGGGACCGAGAACACCGGGGAGCTGTTTTTT.

This CDR3 reads CASSIQVGNTEAFF. Written as DNA, the CDR3 is TGTGCCAGTAGTATTCAGGTTGGGAACACTGAAGCTTTCTTT. The chain uses TRBV19 and TRBJ1-1, with D unresolved. V was pared by 3 bases and J by 1 base, with 9 bases between. This CDR3 region has 14 residues. Germline CDR1 LNHDA, CDR2 SQIVND (reference sequence).

The chain has TRBV6-4 and TRBJ2-3; TRBD2 aligns across 10 bases. Germline values: CDR1 MRHNA, CDR2 SNTAGT. With V trimmed by 4 bases and J by 3 bases, 4 bases remained unmatched. The CDR3 contains 15 residues. In nucleotides, the CDR3 is TGTGCCAGCAGTGTTGGGACTAGCGAGACAGATACGCAGTATTTT. Translating it yields CASSVGTSETDTQYF.

This clonotype was detected ten times or more. The V call is TRBV4-1, the J call TRBJ1-5; D perhaps matches TRBD1 (5 bases). CDR1 and CDR2 from the germline V gene are MGHRA and YSYEKL. The CDR3 has 17 amino acids. V gave up 0 bases and J gave up 0 bases, with 12 bases separating them. The CDR3 loop is CASSQEPGRISNQPQHF. CDR3 nucleotide sequence: TGCGCCAGCAGCCAAGAACCGGGACGTATTAGCAATCAGCCCCAGCATTTT.

The chain joins TRBV20-1 to TRBJ2-1, with 10 bases that match TRBD2. Germline V gene sequence: CDR1 DFQATT, CDR2 SNEGSKA (reference sequence). V lost 7 bases to trimming and J lost 6 bases; unmatched junction nucleotides: 3. CDR3 length equals 12 residues. Here the CDR3 reads CSGVAGGNEQFF. The CDR3 bases are TGCAGTGGGGTAGCGGGAGGCAATGAGCAGTTCTTC.